The text below deals with one TCR beta chain. The CDR3 loop spans 18 amino acids. CDR1 LNHDA and CDR2 SQIVND come from the germline V gene (reference sequence). Trimming at V came to 5 bases and at J to 1 base, leaving 12 bases not matched to a gene. Per sample, some 10^5 TCR templates were assayed. Clones were read by immunoSEQ multiplex PCR, and TCRdb kept only the in-frame ones, dropping some. The data show 95,000 to 100,000 clones, with 80% to 95% seen just once and around 12% held by the top ten. This record belongs to a study of siplizumab effects on memory and regulatory T cells. Sample: non-Treg CD4+ T cells sorted from blood. The origin of this receptor is a human donor in good health. This chain connects TRBV19 to TRBJ1-1; 11 nucleotides line up with TRBD1. CDR3 sequence reads: CASSFNTRTGGSNTEAFF. The CDR3 DNA is TGTGCCAGTAGTTTCAATACGCGGACAGGGGGCTCGAACACTGAAGCTTTCTTT.